This T cell receptor (beta chain) derives from a study of beta chain features in type 1 diabetes. cDNA synthesis used the whole RNA isolate, giving expressed TCRB sequences. Generated by immunoSEQ multiplex PCR, the TCRdb table keeps only in-frame clones and is missing some. The sample includes roughly 350,000 clones, approximately 10% of them seen just once. In regard to this clone: The antigen is not known.

General study findings and limits: HLA effects on TCRB rearrangement stayed unresolved here.

The sequenced material came from naive CD4+ T cells from blood. The source is a woman aged 25 to 39 in good health.

DNA for the CDR3: TGTGCCAGCAGCCCAAGTGGGACAGGGAGCACAGATACGCAGTATTTT. It encodes CASSPSGTGSTDTQYF. V usage is TRBV7-3 and J usage is TRBJ2-3; 9 bases line up with TRBD1. The CDR3 length is 16 residues. Losses at the gene ends were 5 bases for V and 0 bases for J; bases not matched to a gene: 6. Germline CDR1 SGHTA, CDR2 FQGTGA.